The 27 T cell receptor beta chains given below trace back to one sample, sequenced in a study of PD-L1 blockade in urothelial cancer. Documented time point: pretreatment peripheral blood. Sequencing used immunoSEQ multiplex PCR; TCRdb keeps in-frame clones, though not all of them. The table shows more than 45,000 clones, with around 75% occurring only once. This specimen consisted of PBMCs, obtained around atezolizumab (anti-PD-L1) treatment. The receptors were sampled from a man aged 65 to 79 with urothelial cancer.

This clone appeared a few times. V usage is TRBV18 and J usage is TRBJ2-7; tentative D call: TRBD2 (7 bases). The V gene lost 0 bases and the J gene lost 12 bases, with 18 bases spanning the gap. CDR3 length: 14 residues. Per the germline V gene, CDR1 is KGHSH and CDR2 is LQKENI. CDR3 protein: CASSPPYVGGEPYF. The CDR3 region has the DNA TGTGCCAGCTCACCACCGTACGTAGGGGGGGAACCGTACTTC.

The chain joins TRBV29-1 to TRBJ1-1, with D unresolved. Between the trimmed V and J ends, which lost 4 bases and 2 bases, there was a span of 17 bases. CDR1 and CDR2 (germline): SQVTM, ANQGSEA. The CDR3 has 15 amino acids. The CDR3 loop is CSVAPPHGVNTEAFF. CDR3 sequence (DNA): TGCAGCGTTGCCCCCCCCCACGGGGTAAACACTGAAGCTTTCTTT.

The chain recombines TRBV6-6 with TRBJ2-5, with D unclear. Germline V gives CDR1 MNHNY, CDR2 SVGAGI (reference sequence). This CDR3 contains 13 residues. V was pared by 6 bases and J by 2 bases, with 10 bases between. Here the CDR3 DNA reads TGTGCCAGCAGAGAAGACACACAAGAGACCCAGTACTTC. This encodes CASREDTQETQYF.

The chain carries TRBV5-1 and TRBJ2-7; TRBD1 is a possible D gene (5 bases). Germline CDR1 SGHRS, CDR2 YFSETQ. There are 13 residues in the CDR3. Between the trimmed V and J ends, which lost 1 base and 6 bases, there was a span of 11 bases. DNA of the CDR3: TGCGCCAGCAGCTTGAAACAGGCGAGCGAGCAGTACTTC. It codes for CASSLKQASEQYF.

This clone was counted a single time. This chain joins TRBV19 and TRBJ1-6, with TRBD1 identical over 7 bases. The junction had 2 bases not matched to a gene; V was cut back by 6 bases and J by 6 bases. This CDR3 is 13 amino acids long. Germline assignment: CDR1 LNHDA and CDR2 SQIVND (reference sequence). CDR3 amino acids: CASSGTVNSPLHF. The CDR3 coding sequence is TGTGCCAGTAGCGGGACAGTTAATTCACCCCTCCACTTT.

The rearrangement joins TRBV12-5 to TRBJ2-1; D perhaps matches TRBD1 (5 bases). The germline V gene has CDR1 LGHNT and CDR2 FRNRAP. Trimming took off 5 bases at V and 0 bases at J, with 14 bases between the two ends. The CDR3 has 16 amino acids. The CDR3 here is CASGPNGAYSYNEQFF. DNA for the CDR3: TGTGCTAGTGGTCCCAATGGGGCGTACTCCTACAATGAGCAGTTCTTC.

The chain uses TRBV28 and TRBJ2-1, with D tentatively TRBD2 (5 bases). In germline, CDR1 is MDHEN, CDR2 SYDVKM. Trimming removed 5 bases from V and 4 bases from J, with 15 bases in between. The CDR3 has 15 amino acids. This CDR3 reads CASSALGGRYNEQFF. In nucleotides, the CDR3 is TGTGCCAGCAGTGCGTTAGGAGGAAGGTACAATGAGCAGTTCTTC.

V usage is TRBV2 and J usage is TRBJ1-2; tentative D call: TRBD1 (6 bases). The CDR3 is made up of 12 amino acids. The germline CDR1 and CDR2 sequences are SNHLY and FYNNEI. Trimming took 6 bases from V and 6 from J, leaving 11 bases between them. The CDR3 spells CASRVGGDGYTF. The DNA for the CDR3 is TGTGCCAGCAGGGTAGGGGGGGATGGCTACACCTTC.

This chain links TRBV7-2 with TRBJ1-6; 10 bases align to TRBD1. The CDR3 is 15 amino acids. J was trimmed by 8 bases and V by 5 bases; bases with no gene match: 6. CDR1 and CDR2 from the germline V gene are SGHTA and FQGNSA. The CDR3 DNA reads as TGTGCCAGCAGCCCTCGGACAGGGGGACATTCACCCCTCCACTTT. Amino acids: CASSPRTGGHSPLHF.

The CDR3 sequence is CASSVEGTGGAGNGYTF. CDR3 DNA: TGTGCCAGCAGCGTAGAGGGGACAGGGGGCGCCGGGAATGGCTACACCTTC. V is TRBV9 and J is TRBJ1-2; 12 bases match TRBD1. This CDR3 is 17 amino acids long. V gave up 0 bases and J gave up 6 bases; unmatched junction bases: 9. The germline V gene encodes CDR1 SGDLS and CDR2 YYNGEE.

This rearrangement joins TRBV7-2 to TRBJ2-2; the D gene is possibly TRBD1 (5 bases). V was pared by 3 bases and J by 3 bases, with 14 bases between. Germline CDR1 is SGHTA and CDR2 is FQGNSA. This CDR3 is built from 16 residues. CDR3 DNA: TGTGCCAGCAGCTTTAATGGGGCCCAGGACACCGGGGAGCTGTTTTTT. It translates to CASSFNGAQDTGELFF.

This clone was seen a single time. This sequence joins TRBV7-8 and TRBJ2-7, with 7 bases fitting TRBD1. The germline V gene has CDR1 SGHVS and CDR2 FQNEAQ. Trimming at V came to 1 base and at J to 2 bases, leaving 2 bases not matched to a gene. The CDR3 is 14 residues long. CDR3 sequence reads: CASSLETGPYEQYF. The DNA for the CDR3 is TGTGCCAGCAGCTTAGAGACAGGGCCCTACGAGCAGTACTTC.

J is TRBJ1-4 and V is TRBV4-3, with 7 bases fitting TRBD1. The CDR3 has 16 residues. Germline CDR1 is LGHNA and CDR2 is YSLEER. V lost 4 bases and J lost 3; bases outside the gene matches: 8. This CDR3 is CASSPEPTGPNEKLFF. DNA for the CDR3: TGCGCCAGCAGCCCAGAACCGACAGGGCCTAATGAAAAACTGTTTTTT.

This clone has more than one count but fewer than ten. The genes are TRBV29-1 and TRBJ2-4, with D tentatively TRBD2 (6 bases). Trimming shortened V by 1 base and J by 7 bases, and 8 bases separated the two germline ends. This CDR3 has 12 residues. Germline CDR1 and CDR2: SQVTM and ANQGSEA. In DNA, the CDR3 is TGCAGCGTTGAAGGTGGGGGGAACATTCAGTACTTC. Its protein is CSVEGGGNIQYF. Full variable domain (rest looked up from reference TRBV29-1 and TRBJ2-4): SAVISQKPSRDICQRGTSLTIQCQVDSQVTMMFWYRQQPGQSLTLIATANQGSEATYESGFVIDKFPISRPNLTFSTLTVSNMSPEDSSIYLCSVEGGGNIQYFGAGTRLSVL.

The V gene is TRBV5-1, the J gene TRBJ2-3, with a tentative D call TRBD1 (5 bases). The germline CDR1 and CDR2 sequences are SGHRS and YFSETQ. This CDR3 has 15 amino acids. V lost 4 bases to trimming and J lost 2 bases, with 14 bases between them. CDR3 sequence reads: CASSPTDGHTDTQYF. In nucleotides, the CDR3 is TGCGCCAGCAGCCCCACGGACGGACACACAGATACGCAGTATTTT.

The gene calls are TRBV11-2 and TRBJ2-5, with D hard to call. Looked up from germline, CDR1 is SGHAT and CDR2 is FQNNGV. Between the trimmed V and J ends, which lost 1 base and 5 bases, there was a span of 11 bases. CDR3 length: 14 residues. The CDR3 DNA follows: TGTGCCAGCAGCTTAGGAGCGTTCCTGGAGACCCAGTACTTC. This codes for CASSLGAFLETQYF.

There are a few counts of this clone. The chain carries TRBV9 and TRBJ1-2; TRBD1 aligns across 9 bases. CDR3 size: 15 residues. Germline CDR1 reads SGDLS; CDR2 reads YYNGEE. V lost 5 bases, J lost 2 bases, and 7 bases stayed unmatched. The chain's CDR3 is CASRPPGQGNYGYTF. CDR3 DNA sequence: TGTGCCAGCAGACCCCCGGGACAGGGAAACTATGGCTACACCTTC.

This clone turned up a few times. The rearrangement joins TRBV5-1 to TRBJ1-2; D remains ambiguous. Germline-derived CDR1 and CDR2 are SGHRS and YFSETQ. Trimming shortened V by 6 bases and J by 5 bases, and 14 bases separated the two germline ends. The CDR3 has 13 amino acids. This CDR3 reads CASNLNGEYGYTF. CDR3 sequence (DNA): TGCGCCAGCAACCTGAACGGGGAGTATGGCTACACCTTC.

The chain couples TRBV6-5 to TRBJ1-5, with D possibly matching TRBD1 (6 bases). Per the germline V gene, CDR1 is MNHEY and CDR2 is SVGAGI. V lost 6 bases to trimming and J lost 0 bases, with 9 bases between them. This CDR3 region has 14 residues. CDR3 residues: CASSDRFSNQPQHF. In nucleotides, the CDR3 is TGTGCCAGCAGCGACAGGTTTAGCAATCAGCCCCAGCATTTT.

The chain uses TRBV7-2 and TRBJ2-7, with D possibly TRBD2 on 6 matching bases. Trimming shortened V by 1 base and J by 0 bases, and 16 bases separated the two germline ends. The CDR3 length is 17 residues. CDR1 and CDR2 from the germline V gene are SGHTA and FQGNSA. The CDR3 reads CASSLDVRAGSSYEQYF. The CDR3 bases are TGTGCCAGCAGCTTAGACGTCAGAGCGGGTAGCTCCTACGAGCAGTACTTC.

The chain links TRBV5-1 to TRBJ2-5, with D maybe TRBD2 (6 bases). The V gene's germline CDR1 is SGHRS and CDR2 YFSETQ. V gave up 0 bases and J gave up 5 bases, with 11 bases separating them. CDR3 length: 14 amino acids. The CDR3 region has the DNA TGCGCCAGCAGCTTGGGTAGCGGAGGGGAGACCCAGTACTTC. It encodes CASSLGSGGETQYF.

This clone has a count of ten or more. V and J are TRBV28 and TRBJ2-1; tentative D call: TRBD2 (5 bases). V lost 5 bases and J 7 bases, leaving 15 bases between the germline ends. From germline, CDR1 is MDHEN and CDR2 SYDVKM. This CDR3 is built from 14 residues. The CDR3 reads CASSLRGRRNEQFF. CDR3 sequence (DNA): TGTGCCAGCAGTCTCCGGGGTAGAAGGAATGAGCAGTTCTTC.

This clone was seen a single time. V is TRBV2 and J is TRBJ2-1; a weak D match, TRBD1 (5 bases). The CDR3 has 14 residues. V lost 5 bases and J 5 bases, leaving 13 bases between the germline ends. The germline V gene encodes CDR1 SNHLY and CDR2 FYNNEI. CDR3 loop: CASSPTQGNNEQFF. Here the CDR3 DNA reads TGTGCCAGCAGTCCCACGCAGGGAAACAATGAGCAGTTCTTC.

J is TRBJ1-1 and V is TRBV7-2, with 8 nucleotides matching TRBD1. The CDR3 spans 16 residues. J was trimmed by 3 bases and V by 3 bases; bases with no gene match: 9. Germline V gene sequence: CDR1 SGHTA, CDR2 FQGNSA. This CDR3 is CASSLDRVPSDTEAFF. The CDR3 coding sequence is TGTGCCAGCAGCTTGGACAGGGTACCATCGGACACTGAAGCTTTCTTT.

This clone was picked up a small number of times. This chain joins TRBV4-2 and TRBJ1-2, with D unresolved. Germline V CDR1 and CDR2: LGHNA, YNFKEQ. The CDR3 spans 16 residues. Trimming took 0 bases from V and 0 from J, leaving 11 bases between them. The CDR3: CASSQDRASSNYGYTF. The CDR3 DNA sequence: TGTGCCAGCAGCCAAGATCGAGCTTCTTCTAACTATGGCTACACCTTC.

V is TRBV5-4 and J is TRBJ1-4; 10 bases are shared with TRBD1. V lost 5 bases to trimming and J lost 8 bases; unmatched junction nucleotides: 6. Germline CDR1 and CDR2: SGHNT and YYREEE (reference sequence). The CDR3 runs to 14 residues. The CDR3 protein is CASSSGQGKEKLFF. As DNA, the CDR3 is TGTGCCAGCAGTTCGGGACAGGGGAAAGAAAAACTGTTTTTT.

V is TRBV7-2 and J is TRBJ1-4, with D unclear. The germline V gene has CDR1 SGHTA and CDR2 FQGNSA. The CDR3 spans 13 residues. V lost 0 bases and J lost 8, with 7 bases in between. The CDR3 bases are TGTGCCAGCAGCTTAGCGTACAGAGAAAAACTGTTTTTT. Translating gives CASSLAYREKLFF. The full variable domain, completed using reference TRBV7-2 and TRBJ1-4, is GAGVSQSPSNKVTEKGKDVELRCDPISGHTALYWYRQSLGQGLEFLIYFQGNSAPDKSGLPSDRFSAERTGGSVSTLTIQRTQQEDSAVYLCASSLAYREKLFFGSGTQLSVL.